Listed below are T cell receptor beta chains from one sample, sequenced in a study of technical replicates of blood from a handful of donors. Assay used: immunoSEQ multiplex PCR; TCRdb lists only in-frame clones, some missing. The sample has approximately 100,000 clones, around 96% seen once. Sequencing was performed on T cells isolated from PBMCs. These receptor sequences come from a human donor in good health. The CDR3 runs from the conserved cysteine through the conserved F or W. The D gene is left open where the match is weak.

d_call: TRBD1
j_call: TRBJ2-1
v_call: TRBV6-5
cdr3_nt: TGTGCCAGCAGTTACGTTGGACAGGGTGACAATGAGCAGTTCTTC
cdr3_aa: CASSYVGQGDNEQFF

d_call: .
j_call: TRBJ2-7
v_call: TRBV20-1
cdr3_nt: TGCAGTGCTAGAGATTTTCTCGGGCAGTACTTC
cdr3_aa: CSARDFLGQYF

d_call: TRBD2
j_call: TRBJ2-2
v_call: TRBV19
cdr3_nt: TGTGCCAGTAGTATATCAAAGGGGACTAAGAACACCGGGGAGCTGTTTTTT
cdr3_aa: CASSISKGTKNTGELFF

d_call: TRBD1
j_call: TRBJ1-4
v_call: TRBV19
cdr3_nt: TGTGCCAGTAGATCCGGACAGGGGACTAATGAAAAACTGTTTTTT
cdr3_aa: CASRSGQGTNEKLFF

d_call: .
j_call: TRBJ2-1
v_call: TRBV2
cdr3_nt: TGTGCCAGCAAAGACAGGACTAATGAGCAGTTCTTC
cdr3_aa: CASKDRTNEQFF

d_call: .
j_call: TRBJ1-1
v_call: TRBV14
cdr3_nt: TGTGCCAGCAGCCGAGTTAACACTGAAGCTTTCTTT
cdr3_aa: CASSRVNTEAFF

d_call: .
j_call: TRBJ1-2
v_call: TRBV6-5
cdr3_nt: TGTGCCAGCAGGGGCAACAGGGACTATGGCTACACCTTC
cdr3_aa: CASRGNRDYGYTF

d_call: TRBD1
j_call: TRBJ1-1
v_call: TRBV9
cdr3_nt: TGTGCCAGCAGAACCACAGGGGACACTGAAGCTTTCTTT
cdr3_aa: CASRTTGDTEAFF

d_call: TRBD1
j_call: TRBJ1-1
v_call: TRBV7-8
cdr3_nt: TGTGCCAGCAGTCTGTGGACAGGGTCTGAAGCTTTCTTT
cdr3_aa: CASSLWTGSEAFF

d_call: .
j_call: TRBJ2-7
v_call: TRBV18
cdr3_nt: TGTGCCAGCTCACTATACAACAGGGACTACGAGCAGTACTTC
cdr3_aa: CASSLYNRDYEQYF

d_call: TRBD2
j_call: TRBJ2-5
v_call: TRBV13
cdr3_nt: TGTGCCAGCAGCTTCGTGACTAGCGGGTTGGCCAAGACCCAGTACTTC
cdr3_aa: CASSFVTSGLAKTQYF

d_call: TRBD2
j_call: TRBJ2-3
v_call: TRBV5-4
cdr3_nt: TGTGCCAGCAGCCGTAGGTCAGGGACTACTAGCACAGATACGCAGTATTTT
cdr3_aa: CASSRRSGTTSTDTQYF

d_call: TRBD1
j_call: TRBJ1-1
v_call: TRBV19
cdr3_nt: TGTGCCAGTAGTACAAAGGGGGCAGGGAACACTGAAGCTTTCTTT
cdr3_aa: CASSTKGAGNTEAFF

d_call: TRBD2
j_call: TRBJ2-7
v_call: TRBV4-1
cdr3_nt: TGCGCCAGCACCCCCACCCGGACTAGCGGGACCTACGAGCAGTACTTC
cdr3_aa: CASTPTRTSGTYEQYF

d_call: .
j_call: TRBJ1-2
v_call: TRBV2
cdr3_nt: TGTGCCAGCAGTGAAGCTATGTCAGGAACGGATGGCTACACCTTC
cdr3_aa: CASSEAMSGTDGYTF

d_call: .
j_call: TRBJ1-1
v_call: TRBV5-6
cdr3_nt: TGTGCCAGCAGCTTGGACAGGATTAACACTGAAGCTTTCTTT
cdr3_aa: CASSLDRINTEAFF

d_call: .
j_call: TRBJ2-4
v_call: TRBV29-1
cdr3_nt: TGCAGCGTTCTTGCGGTACCAAAGCTCATTCAGTACTTC
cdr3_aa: CSVLAVPKLIQYF

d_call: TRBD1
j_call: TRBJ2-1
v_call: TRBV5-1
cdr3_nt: TGCGCCAGCAGCTTGGTGGGACAGGGGGCAAATGAGCAGTTCTTC
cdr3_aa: CASSLVGQGANEQFF

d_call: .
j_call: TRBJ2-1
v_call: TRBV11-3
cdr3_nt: TGTGCCAGCAGCTTAGATCCGTGGGGGGCCTACAATGAGCAGTTCTTC
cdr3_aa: CASSLDPWGAYNEQFF

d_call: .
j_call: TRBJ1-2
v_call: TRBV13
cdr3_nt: TGTGCCAGCAGCCTCGTCCGGGGTAGAAGAAGCTATGGCTACACCTTC
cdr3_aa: CASSLVRGRRSYGYTF